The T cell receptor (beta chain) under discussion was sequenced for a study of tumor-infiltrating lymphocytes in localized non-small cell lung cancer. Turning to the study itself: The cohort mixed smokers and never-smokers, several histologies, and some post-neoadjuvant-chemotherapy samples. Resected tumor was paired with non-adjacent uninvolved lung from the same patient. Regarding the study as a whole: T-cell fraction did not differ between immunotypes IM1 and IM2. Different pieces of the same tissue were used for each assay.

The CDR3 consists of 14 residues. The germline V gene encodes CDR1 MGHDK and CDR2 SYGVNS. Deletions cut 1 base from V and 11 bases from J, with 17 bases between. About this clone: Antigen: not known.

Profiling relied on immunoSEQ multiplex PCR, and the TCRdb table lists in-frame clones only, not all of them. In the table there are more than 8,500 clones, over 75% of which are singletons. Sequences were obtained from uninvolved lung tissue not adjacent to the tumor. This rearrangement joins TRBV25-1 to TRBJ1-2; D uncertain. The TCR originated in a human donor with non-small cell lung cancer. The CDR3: CASSEFSPVGDYTF. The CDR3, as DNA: TGTGCCAGCAGTGAATTTAGTCCGGTTGGGGATTACACCTTC.